The 7 T cell receptor beta chains in this list originate from one sample, sequenced in a study of blood T cell repertoires in COVID-19. The repertoire was sequenced with immunoSEQ multiplex PCR; TCRdb's copy has only in-frame clones and lacks some. This sample yields some 380,000 clones, of which 81% are seen a single time; about 1% belongs to the top ten. Material: peripheral blood. The receptors come from a human donor with acute or convalescent COVID-19. The donor label of this sample is uncertain.

The chain combines TRBV30 with TRBJ1-6; D perhaps matches TRBD1 (5 bases). Trimming took off 6 bases at V and 9 bases at J, with 15 bases between the two ends. CDR3 size: 13 residues. Germline assignment: CDR1 GTSNPN and CDR2 SVGIG (reference sequence). DNA of the CDR3: TGTGCCTGTTCCGGGACTGGACTTTCACCCCTCCACTTT. Protein sequence: CACSGTGLSPLHF.

The rearrangement joins TRBV18 to TRBJ1-5; D might be TRBD1 (6 bases). Trimming cost V 0 bases and J 2 bases, with 14 bases left between them. CDR1 is KGHSH and CDR2 is LQKENI in the germline V gene. This CDR3 spans 17 amino acids. This CDR3 reads CASSPPGAAGGNQPQHF. Here the CDR3 DNA reads TGTGCCAGCTCACCACCGGGGGCGGCAGGGGGCAATCAGCCCCAGCATTTT.

This chain joins TRBV11-2 and TRBJ2-7; weak D call: TRBD1 (5 bases). The CDR3 is made up of 15 amino acids. Trimming cost V 2 bases and J 6 bases, with 17 bases left between them. Germline V lookup: CDR1 SGHAT, CDR2 FQNNGV. CDR3 protein: CASSLQRNRGGEQYF. The DNA of the CDR3 is TGTGCCAGCAGCTTACAAAGGAATAGGGGCGGCGAGCAGTACTTC.

This clone was counted a few times. V usage is TRBV28 and J usage is TRBJ2-1; a possible D gene is TRBD2 (5 bases). The CDR3 runs 14 residues. V shed 6 bases and J shed 10 bases, with 19 bases lying between them. Germline V CDR1 and CDR2: MDHEN, SYDVKM. CDR3 in DNA: TGTGCCAGCAGGGCCGAGGGCGGTTACGGGGAGCAGTTCTTC. Its protein is CASRAEGGYGEQFF.

The chain joins TRBV3-1 (or the pseudogene TRBV3-2) to TRBJ2-7; 8 bases align to TRBD1. Unmatched junction bases numbered 2, after V lost 0 bases and J lost 4 bases. The CDR3 runs to 14 residues. Germline V gene lookup returns CDR1 LGHDT and CDR2 YNNKEL (reference sequence). This chain's CDR3 is CASSQEYRGYEQYF. DNA for the CDR3: TGTGCCAGCAGCCAAGAATACAGGGGGTACGAGCAGTACTTC.

This rearrangement joins TRBV7-8 to TRBJ1-1; no reliable D call. Trimming shortened V by 3 bases and J by 4 bases, and 18 bases separated the two germline ends. This CDR3 contains 16 residues. CDR1 is SGHVS, CDR2 FQNEAQ, per germline. The chain's CDR3 is CASSLASGPRGTEAFF. As DNA, the CDR3 is TGTGCCAGCAGCTTGGCCAGCGGACCTCGGGGCACTGAAGCTTTCTTT.

The V gene is TRBV28, the J gene TRBJ1-3, with 12 bases identical to TRBD1. Germline CDR1 is MDHEN and CDR2 is SYDVKM. V was clipped by 5 bases and J by 3 bases; unmatched bases: 8. This CDR3 has 17 residues. CDR3 amino acids: CASSRDRGRRGGNTIYF. In nucleotides, the CDR3 is TGTGCCAGCAGTAGGGACAGGGGGCGCAGGGGTGGAAACACCATATATTTT.